The T cell receptor (beta chain) described here comes from a study of T cell repertoires in cytomegalovirus infection. The germline CDR1 and CDR2 sequences are SGHRS and YFSETQ. The CDR3 extends over 12 amino acids. V lost 4 bases and J lost 6, with 10 bases in between. Remarks on this clonotype: Antigen: not known.

TCRdb passed the reads through MiXCR, listing each CDR3 protein once. The repertoire holds approximately 990,000 distinct CDR3 sequences, with around 30% as singletons. This clonotype was obtained from a human donor in good health (CMV status not recorded). Some clones in this sample may be carry-over from other donors' samples. The sequencing here drew on cultured CD8+ T cells from PBMCs, taken from culture after CMV antigen stimulation. The V call is TRBV5-1, the J call TRBJ1-2; tentative D call: TRBD1 (5 bases). The CDR3 sequence is CASSHRGDGYTF. The CDR3 nucleotides read TGCGCCAGCAGCCACCGGGGCGATGGCTACACCTTC.